Listed below are T cell receptor beta chains from one sample, sequenced in a study of PD-1 blockade in classical Hodgkin lymphoma. TCRdb's copy holds only in-frame clones and misses some; the assay was immunoSEQ multiplex PCR. The sample shows 14,000 to 15,000 clones, about four fifths of them seen only once. The specimen comprised peripheral blood mononuclear cells (PBMCs), sampled before the second cycle of nivolumab. The receptors come from a human donor with classical Hodgkin lymphoma. Each CDR3 is given without its conserved first and last residue.

j_gene: TRBJ1-5; v_gene: TRBV7-9; CDR3aa: ASSLASRDQPQH
j_gene: TRBJ2-5; v_gene: TRBV5-1; CDR3aa: ASSPGGPYQETQY
j_gene: TRBJ1-2; v_gene: TRBV7-9; CDR3aa: ASSSPIFDSHGYT
j_gene: TRBJ2-5; v_gene: TRBV19; CDR3aa: ASSGGREETQY
j_gene: TRBJ1-1; v_gene: TRBV7-2; CDR3aa: ASSSQRDTEAF
j_gene: TRBJ2-3; v_gene: TRBV7-6; CDR3aa: ASSLVGGVDTQY
j_gene: TRBJ1-5; v_gene: TRBV21-1; CDR3aa: ASSQEGGKRQPQH
j_gene: TRBJ2-1; v_gene: TRBV5-1; CDR3aa: ASSLGPRTSGGATNEQF
j_gene: TRBJ1-2; v_gene: TRBV5-1; CDR3aa: ASSLGLVYGYT
j_gene: TRBJ2-6; v_gene: TRBV19; CDR3aa: ASRGGTAGANVLT
j_gene: TRBJ2-5; v_gene: TRBV10-3; CDR3aa: ATGEDREAQY
j_gene: TRBJ2-3; v_gene: TRBV7-2; CDR3aa: ASSFRDIRTDTQY
j_gene: TRBJ1-2; v_gene: TRBV19; CDR3aa: AIPMDPGGQGGGYT
j_gene: TRBJ1-4; v_gene: TRBV19; CDR3aa: ASSMVGEKLF
j_gene: TRBJ2-5; v_gene: TRBV4-3; CDR3aa: ASSQDHSGVETQY
j_gene: TRBJ2-1; v_gene: TRBV4-3; CDR3aa: ASSQDNGAYNEQF
j_gene: TRBJ1-5; v_gene: TRBV2; CDR3aa: ASSAGVHQPQH
j_gene: TRBJ1-2; v_gene: TRBV12-5; CDR3aa: ASGLADRPYGYT
j_gene: TRBJ2-7; v_gene: TRBV9; CDR3aa: ASSPMGQGASEQY
j_gene: TRBJ2-2; v_gene: TRBV7-2; CDR3aa: ASSMQGPNTGELF
j_gene: TRBJ1-5; v_gene: TRBV4-1; CDR3aa: ASSQLLRDPPSNQPQH
j_gene: TRBJ2-7; v_gene: TRBV5-4; CDR3aa: ASSFETAYEQY